A single sample is the source of the 27 T cell receptor beta chains below, sequenced in a study of T cells in Graves' hyperthyroidism and ophthalmopathy (dated by TCRdb to the late 2010s). The library was obtained by multiplex PCR. Sequenced using an Illumina HiSeq 2000. The TCR beta CDR3 regions were amplified from the RNA transcripts. For the first round of RT-PCR on the TCR CDR3, the HTBI primer set was used together with the Qiagen OneStep RT-PCR kit. TCRdb reworked the public reads: Q25 trimming with fastp, MiXCR clone assembly, productive beta chains retained. Rows are combined by CDR3 protein, so each entry shows the most common genes and DNA. The sample table holds 500,000 or so distinct CDR3 sequences, of which roughly 15% were seen once. The top ten constitute around 32% of the sample. Material for sequencing was blood. These receptors all come from a woman in her 30s with Graves' ophthalmopathy.

CDR3 sequence: CASSLTENTIYF. The CDR3, as DNA: TGTGCCAGCAGCCTGACGGAAAACACCATATATTTT. This chain connects TRBV3-1 to TRBJ1-3; D not certain. Germline V lookup: CDR1 LGHDT, CDR2 YNNKEL (reference sequence). V was trimmed by 4 bases and J by 6 bases, leaving 7 bases between them. The CDR3 is made up of 12 amino acids.

Remarks on this clonotype: A single base separates this from a much larger clone, so it may be a read error. The gene calls are TRBV5-1 and TRBJ2-1; 9 nucleotides line up with TRBD2. V was clipped by 4 bases and J by 9 bases; unmatched bases: 14. Germline loops: CDR1 SGHRS, CDR2 YFSETQ. The CDR3 has 16 residues. The CDR3 sequence is CASSVVASGAAVEQFF. CDR3 DNA sequence: TGCGCCAGCAGCGTGGTTGCTAGCGGGGCGGCGGTTGAGCAGTTCTTC.

At least ten counts were recorded for this clonotype. The rearrangement joins TRBV20-1 to TRBJ1-1; TRBD1 matches 7 bases. The junction had 8 bases not matched to a gene; V was cut back by 6 bases and J by 1 base. The CDR3 extends over 14 amino acids. Germline V gene sequence: CDR1 DFQATT, CDR2 SNEGSKA (reference sequence). This CDR3 is CSAIQGRGNTEAFF. The DNA for the CDR3 is TGCAGTGCCATACAGGGGAGGGGGAACACTGAAGCTTTCTTT.

This clonotype was detected many times. The V gene is TRBV20-1, the J gene TRBJ2-1; 11 bases align to TRBD1. J was trimmed by 10 bases and V by 5 bases; bases with no gene match: 4. This CDR3 contains 12 residues. Germline V lookup: CDR1 DFQATT, CDR2 SNEGSKA (reference sequence). DNA for the CDR3: TGCAGTGCTGGACAGGGGGCGGGGGAGCAGTTCTTC. This sequence encodes CSAGQGAGEQFF.

On this clonotype itself: A single base separates this from a much larger clone, so it may be a read error. V and J are TRBV28 and TRBJ2-7; TRBD1 is a possible D gene (6 bases). CDR1 is MDHEN and CDR2 is SYDVKM in the germline V gene. The CDR3 is 14 amino acids. The CDR3 loop reads CTSSHRDTAYEQYF. The CDR3 nucleotides are TGTACCAGCAGCCACCGGGACACAGCCTACGAGCAGTACTTC.

This clonotype was seen more than once but under ten times. This chain connects TRBV7-6 to TRBJ2-1; no clear D gene. This CDR3 is 13 amino acids long. The germline V gene encodes CDR1 SGHVS and CDR2 FNYEAQ. Trimming removed 1 base from V and 8 bases from J, with 9 bases in between. This CDR3 reads CASSLGLGYEQFF. CDR3 bases: TGTGCCAGCAGCTTAGGGCTAGGCTATGAGCAGTTCTTC.

This clonotype was seen at least ten times. This sequence joins TRBV4-3 and TRBJ1-4; D not certain. The CDR3 length is 14 residues. V was cut by 0 bases and J by 5 bases, with 7 bases left in between. The germline V gene encodes CDR1 LGHNA and CDR2 YSLEER. CDR3 DNA sequence: TGCGCCAGCAGCCAAGATGCGGGGAATGAAAAACTGTTTTTT. Translation gives CASSQDAGNEKLFF.

The chain recombines TRBV6-2 or TRBV6-3 with TRBJ2-1; TRBD2 agrees at 9 bases. CDR1 and CDR2 (germline): MNHEY, SVGEGT. The CDR3 loop spans 14 amino acids. The V segment lost 7 bases and the J segment 16 bases; nucleotides outside the gene matches: 17. CDR3 residues: CASTLQPSGISAFF. CDR3 in DNA: TGTGCCAGCACCCTACAACCTAGCGGGATATCTGCCTTCTTC.

This clonotype was seen many times. This chain joins TRBV2 and TRBJ2-5; TRBD1 matches 7 bases. Germline assignment: CDR1 SNHLY and CDR2 FYNNEI. V shed 6 bases and J 11 bases; nucleotides not matched to a gene: 9. This CDR3 spans 12 amino acids. The CDR3 spells CASSPGQVHQYF. CDR3 coding DNA: TGTGCCAGCAGCCCCGGACAGGTTCATCAGTACTTC.

This sequence joins TRBV10-3 and TRBJ1-5; tentative D call: TRBD1 (6 bases). V was trimmed by 9 bases and J by 4 bases, leaving 10 bases between them. The CDR3 extends over 12 amino acids. Per germline, CDR1 ENHRY and CDR2 SYGVKD. The CDR3 coding sequence is TGTGCCATTGGACAGCCTAATCAGCCCCAGCATTTT. It translates to CAIGQPNQPQHF.

With respect to this clonotype: The junction differs from germline at one of its ends, possibly a read error. V gene TRBV28 combines with J gene TRBJ1-2; D may be TRBD1 (5 bases). This CDR3 contains 16 residues. CDR1 and CDR2 (germline): MDHEN, SYDVKM. The CDR3 nucleotides are TGTGCCAGCAGTTCCGACAGAGCTAACCAAGACTATGGCTTCACCTTC. Amino acid sequence: CASSSDRANQDYGFTF.

The table lists this clonotype with many counts. The J gene is TRBJ2-7, the V gene TRBV20-1; 7 bases are a match to TRBD1. CDR1 and CDR2 (germline): DFQATT, SNEGSKA (reference sequence). The CDR3 length is 16 residues. Germline trimming cut 1 base from V and 3 bases from J; bases unmatched to any gene: 12. Here the CDR3 DNA reads TGCAGTGCTAGAGGCGGTCCGGGACAGACCTTCTACGAGCAGTACTTC. This codes for CSARGGPGQTFYEQYF.

This clonotype was seen more than once but under ten times. CDR3 protein: CASTYSSQLTYEQYF. CDR3 nucleotides: TGTGCCAGCACCTACTCGTCCCAGCTGACTTACGAGCAGTACTTC. The rearrangement joins TRBV6-1 to TRBJ2-7; no firm D call. Germline V lookup: CDR1 MNHNS, CDR2 SASEGT. The CDR3 is 15 residues long. V was pared by 7 bases and J by 4 bases, with 20 bases between.

The chain links TRBV20-1 to TRBJ1-2, with D possibly being TRBD1 (5 bases). The germline CDR1 and CDR2 sequences are DFQATT and SNEGSKA (reference sequence). CDR3 length: 12 amino acids. Trimming left V 3 bases short and J 8 bases short, with 13 bases between. In nucleotides, the CDR3 is TGCAGTGCTAGCTCCGGTGGGGGAGGCTACACCTTC. It specifies CSASSGGGGYTF.

This clonotype appeared many times. The chain employs TRBV28 and TRBJ2-3; D uncertain. V lost 3 bases to trimming and J lost 3 bases, with 10 bases between them. CDR3 length: 14 amino acids. CDR1 is MDHEN, CDR2 SYDVKM, per germline. CDR3: CASSLVVTTDTQYF. In DNA form, the CDR3 reads TGTGCCAGCAGTTTGGTAGTGACTACAGATACGCAGTATTTT.

This clonotype was detected many times. The chain joins TRBV30 to TRBJ2-5; perhaps TRBD1 as D (6 bases). V shed 1 base and J shed 1 base, with 7 bases lying between them. In germline, CDR1 is GTSNPN, CDR2 SVGIG (reference sequence). The CDR3 consists of 13 residues. CDR3 DNA: TGTGCCTGGAGTGCGGACAGCCAAGAGACCCAGTACTTC. Its translation: CAWSADSQETQYF.

V usage is TRBV4-1 and J usage is TRBJ2-2; 8 bases line up with TRBD1. The CDR3 has 17 residues. Trimming cost V 2 bases and J 1 base; bases outside gene matches: 6. Germline values: CDR1 MGHRA, CDR2 YSYEKL. As DNA, the CDR3 is TGCGCCAGCAGCCAAACCGGACAGGGAGTGAACACCGGGGAGCTGTTTTTT. This translates into CASSQTGQGVNTGELFF.

This clonotype turned up a few times. The chain combines TRBV6-2 or TRBV6-3 with TRBJ2-7; D is perhaps TRBD1 (5 bases). The V gene's germline CDR1 is MNHEY and CDR2 SVGEGT. V was clipped by 6 bases and J by 3 bases, with 9 bases between them. CDR3 length equals 12 residues. The CDR3 sequence is CASSYRNYEQYF. DNA of the CDR3: TGTGCCAGCAGCTACAGGAACTACGAGCAGTACTTC.

The table lists this clonotype with a few counts. V usage is TRBV7-2 and J usage is TRBJ2-2, with 11 bases fitting TRBD1. The CDR3 length is 15 residues. J lost 5 bases, V lost 6 bases, and 5 bases had no gene match. Per germline, CDR1 SGHTA and CDR2 FQGNSA. The CDR3 DNA reads as TGTGCCAGCAGAGGACAGGGGGCGTGGACCGGGGAGCTGTTTTTT. It specifies CASRGQGAWTGELFF.

The chain joins TRBV12-5 to TRBJ2-5; D call uncertain. Per germline, CDR1 LGHNT and CDR2 FRNRAP. The CDR3 is 15 amino acids. V was pared by 1 base and J by 1 base, with 10 bases between. The CDR3 coding sequence is TGTGCTAGTGGTTTGGGCAGGCCATTCCAAGAGACCCAGTACTTC. Its translation: CASGLGRPFQETQYF.

Comments on this clonotype: This may stem from a read error, because a much larger clone lies one nucleotide away. The rearrangement joins TRBV13 to TRBJ1-2; no clear D. V was shortened by 3 bases and J by 6 bases, with 14 bases between the two germline ends. Germline-derived CDR1 and CDR2 are PRHDT and FYEKMQ (reference sequence). The CDR3 loop spans 14 amino acids. CDR3 DNA: TGTGCCAGCAGCTTTCTAAGAGGGAACCATGGCTACACCTTC. Residues: CASSFLRGNHGYTF.

The chain couples TRBV20-1 to TRBJ2-7; weak D call: TRBD1 (8 bases). Between the trimmed V and J ends, which lost 3 bases and 2 bases, there was a span of 29 bases. The V gene's germline CDR1 is DFQATT and CDR2 SNEGSKA (reference sequence). There are 19 residues in the CDR3. DNA for the CDR3: TGCAGTGCTAGGCTCCTCCAGGGGGCGCGACTAGCTGACGCCTACGAGCAGTACTTC. Translating gives CSARLLQGARLADAYEQYF.

This clonotype turned up a few times. The chain couples TRBV29-1 to TRBJ1-4; D might be TRBD1 (5 bases). The CDR3 spans 13 residues. Germline CDR1 SQVTM, CDR2 ANQGSEA. Trimming left V 4 bases short and J 4 bases short, with 10 bases between. The CDR3, as DNA: TGCAGCGTTGGGGCGGGACTTAATGAAAAACTGTTTTTT. Translating it yields CSVGAGLNEKLFF.

This clonotype has a handful of counts. The chain recombines TRBV6-1 with TRBJ1-2; no firm D call. Germline loops: CDR1 MNHNS, CDR2 SASEGT. The CDR3 spans 14 residues. Trimming took off 7 bases at V and 0 bases at J, with 12 bases between the two ends. This CDR3 reads CASKPLGSNYGYTF. DNA for the CDR3: TGTGCCAGCAAGCCCTTGGGGTCTAACTATGGCTACACCTTC.

This clonotype was observed many times. CDR3 amino acids: CASTGGSSWEQYF. The CDR3, as DNA: TGTGCCAGCACGGGCGGGAGCTCATGGGAGCAGTACTTC. The V and J genes are TRBV27 and TRBJ2-7; 7 bases match TRBD2. CDR1 and CDR2 from the germline V gene are MNHEY and SMNVEV (reference sequence). J gave up 7 bases and V 7 bases, and 10 bases lay outside the gene matches. This CDR3 region has 13 residues.

V gene TRBV28 combines with J gene TRBJ2-7; TRBD2 agrees at 7 bases. This CDR3 is built from 13 residues. Germline loops: CDR1 MDHEN, CDR2 SYDVKM. The V gene end was trimmed by 6 bases and the J gene end by 2 bases; junction bases not matched to a gene: 4. Here the CDR3 DNA reads TGTGCCAGCAGCGGGAGGACAACCTACGAGCAGTACTTC. The encoded protein is CASSGRTTYEQYF.

This clonotype was detected ten times or more. The chain links TRBV20-1 to TRBJ2-7; the match to TRBD1 covers 7 bases. V trimming: 1 base; J trimming: 3 bases; junction bases outside the gene matches: 12. Germline lookup yields CDR1 DFQATT and CDR2 SNEGSKA (reference sequence). The CDR3 consists of 16 residues. The CDR3 DNA sequence: TGCAGTGCTAGAGTAGACAGGGAAGTTTCGGACTACGAGCAGTACTTC. It encodes CSARVDREVSDYEQYF.